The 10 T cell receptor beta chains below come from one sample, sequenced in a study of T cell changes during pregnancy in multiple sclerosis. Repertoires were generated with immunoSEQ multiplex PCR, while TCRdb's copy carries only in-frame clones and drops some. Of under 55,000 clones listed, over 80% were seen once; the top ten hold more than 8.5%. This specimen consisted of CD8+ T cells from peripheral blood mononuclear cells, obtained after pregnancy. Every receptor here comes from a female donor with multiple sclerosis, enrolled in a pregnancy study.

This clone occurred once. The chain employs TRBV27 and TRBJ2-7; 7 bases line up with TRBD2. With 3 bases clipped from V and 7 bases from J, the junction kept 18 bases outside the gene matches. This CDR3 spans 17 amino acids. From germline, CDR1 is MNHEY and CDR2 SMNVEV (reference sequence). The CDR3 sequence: CASSFPSGATSQLEQYF. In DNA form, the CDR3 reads TGTGCCAGCAGTTTCCCAAGCGGGGCCACTAGTCAACTTGAGCAGTACTTC.

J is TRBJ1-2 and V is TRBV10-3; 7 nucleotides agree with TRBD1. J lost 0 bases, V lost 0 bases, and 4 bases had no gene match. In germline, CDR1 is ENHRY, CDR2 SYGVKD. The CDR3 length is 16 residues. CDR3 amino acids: CAISESSGQTNYGYTF. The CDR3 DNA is TGTGCCATCAGTGAGTCCTCGGGACAGACTAACTATGGCTACACCTTC.

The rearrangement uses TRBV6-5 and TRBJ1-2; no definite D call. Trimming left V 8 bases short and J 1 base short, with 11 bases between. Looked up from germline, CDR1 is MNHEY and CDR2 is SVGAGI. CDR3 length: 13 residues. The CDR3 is CASSNYLNYGYTF. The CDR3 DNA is TGTGCCAGCTCTAACTACCTTAACTATGGCTACACCTTC.

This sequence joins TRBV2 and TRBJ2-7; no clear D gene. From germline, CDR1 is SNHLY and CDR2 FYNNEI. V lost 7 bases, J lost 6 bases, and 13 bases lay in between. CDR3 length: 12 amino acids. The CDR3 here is CASMVVLGEQYF. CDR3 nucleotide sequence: TGTGCCAGCATGGTGGTTCTCGGCGAGCAGTACTTC.

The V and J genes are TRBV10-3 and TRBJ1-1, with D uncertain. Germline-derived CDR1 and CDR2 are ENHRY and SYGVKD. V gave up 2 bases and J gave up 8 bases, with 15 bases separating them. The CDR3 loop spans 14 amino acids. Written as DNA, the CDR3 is TGTGCCATCAGTGAGCCGGCGGCATCCGAAGAAGCTTTCTTT. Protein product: CAISEPAASEEAFF.

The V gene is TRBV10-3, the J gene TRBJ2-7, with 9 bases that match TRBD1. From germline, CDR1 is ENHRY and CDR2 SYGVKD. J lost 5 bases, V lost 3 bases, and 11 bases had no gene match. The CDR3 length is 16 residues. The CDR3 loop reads CAISDGLRDREDEQYF. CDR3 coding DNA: TGTGCCATCAGTGATGGACTCCGGGACAGGGAAGACGAGCAGTACTTC.

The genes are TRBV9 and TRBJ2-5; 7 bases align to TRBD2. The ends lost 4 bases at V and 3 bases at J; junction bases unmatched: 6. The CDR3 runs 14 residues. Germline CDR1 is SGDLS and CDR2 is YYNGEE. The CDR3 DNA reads TGTGCCAGCAGCACCCCCGGGGGGAAAGAGACCCAGTACTTC. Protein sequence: CASSTPGGKETQYF.

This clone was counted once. CDR3 protein: CASSFGTGRTEQYF. CDR3 in DNA: TGTGCCAGCAGCTTCGGGACAGGTCGCACCGAGCAGTACTTC. The gene calls are TRBV5-4 and TRBJ2-7; 8 bases are a match to TRBD1. The CDR3 has 14 residues. Trimming at V came to 2 bases and at J to 6 bases, leaving 7 bases not matched to a gene. Germline V lookup: CDR1 SGHNT, CDR2 YYREEE (reference sequence).

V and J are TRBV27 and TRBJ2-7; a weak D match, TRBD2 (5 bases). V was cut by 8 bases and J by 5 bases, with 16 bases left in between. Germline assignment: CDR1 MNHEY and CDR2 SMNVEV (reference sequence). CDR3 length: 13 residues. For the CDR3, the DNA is TGTGCCAGCCGGCCTAGCTTACACGACGAGCAGTACTTC. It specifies CASRPSLHDEQYF.

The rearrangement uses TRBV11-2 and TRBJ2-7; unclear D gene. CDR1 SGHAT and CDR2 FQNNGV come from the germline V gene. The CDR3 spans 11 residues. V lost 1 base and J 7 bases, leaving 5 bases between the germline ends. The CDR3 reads CASSLGREQYF. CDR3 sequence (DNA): TGTGCCAGCAGCTTAGGCAGGGAGCAGTACTTC.